One TCR beta chain is described in this entry. Authors' methods: Using reference gene primer amplification, nucleated cell counts were estimated. The data were produced by immunoSEQ multiplex PCR, yet TCRdb's version contains in-frame clones alone and is incomplete. The V and J calls and the clone size are those of that table, but D and trimming were determined from the DNA. The table shows about 150,000 clones, with 89% occurring only once. Trimming removed 2 bases from V and 4 bases from J, with 9 bases in between. Germline V gene sequence: CDR1 SEHNR, CDR2 FQNEAQ (reference sequence). This CDR3 has 15 amino acids. This sample stems from a study of blood T cell repertoires in COVID-19. Study-wide context: The study drew acute and convalescent COVID-19 samples from the United States, Italy and Spain. Sample material is recorded as cDNA or gDNA derived from T cells, B-cell-depleted T cells, or PBMCs.

The rearrangement uses TRBV7-9 and TRBJ1-6; D ambiguous. This receptor was obtained from a man between 60 and 70 years old with acute or convalescent COVID-19. Sequences were obtained from peripheral blood. The CDR3 spells CASSLYSSYNSPLHF. Here the CDR3 DNA reads TGTGCCAGCAGCTTATACTCGTCTTATAATTCACCCCTCCACTTT.